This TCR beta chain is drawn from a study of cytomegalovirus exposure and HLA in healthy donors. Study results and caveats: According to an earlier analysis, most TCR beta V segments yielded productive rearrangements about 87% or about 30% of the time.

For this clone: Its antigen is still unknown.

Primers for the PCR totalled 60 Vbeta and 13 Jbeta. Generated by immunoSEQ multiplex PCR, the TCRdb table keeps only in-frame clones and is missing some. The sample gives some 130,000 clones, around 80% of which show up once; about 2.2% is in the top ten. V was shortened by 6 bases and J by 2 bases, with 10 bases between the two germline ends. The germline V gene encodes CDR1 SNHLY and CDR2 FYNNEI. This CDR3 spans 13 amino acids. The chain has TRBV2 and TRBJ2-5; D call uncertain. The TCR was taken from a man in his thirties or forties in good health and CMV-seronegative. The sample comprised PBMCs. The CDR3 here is CASRRLEQETQYF. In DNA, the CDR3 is TGTGCCAGCAGGAGACTGGAACAAGAGACCCAGTACTTC.